This T cell receptor (beta chain) was recovered during a study of blood T cell repertoires in COVID-19 (dated by TCRdb to about 2020). Study-level background: Samples covering the acute and convalescent phases of COVID-19 were provided by collaborators in the United States, Italy and Spain. The prospective study material was composed of cDNA or gDNA derived from T cells, B-cell-depleted T cells, or PBMCs. Subjects who had been exposed to COVID-19, were actively infected with it, or had recovered from it provided the deeply sampled blood TCRbeta repertoires that made up the dataset. The repertoires were released in a freely available public database intended as a resource for research on the immune response to SARS-CoV-2. Samples came from the ongoing ImmuneRACE study (first 160 participants) plus 1,254 subjects from 6 global collaborators. The sample metadata nearly always contained a de-identified subject ID, COVID-19 status, age in years and sex. HLA class I and class II types, where available, came from metadata supplied by the sample provider rather than from assay-based typing. The investigation overall reported the following: The quantity of clinical and demographic metadata differed by source and by participant and was supplied without curation.

Taken from the germline V gene, the CDR1 and CDR2 loops are SGHRS and YFSETQ. The V end loses 0 bases and the J end loses 3 bases, and a stretch of 9 bases separates them. Its CDR3 holds 14 amino acids, cysteine through phenylalanine. Left in the record is the CDR3 DNA by itself, 42 bases read in frame from the first base. In the prospective study, participants were about 18 to 100 years old, resided in around 25 geographic areas of the United States, and were enrolled through a virtual design. Cohort assignment in the prospective study relied on participant-reported clinical history from a screening survey and a study questionnaire. Recovered participants in ImmuneRACE Cohort 3 were defined by two consecutive negative NP/OP PCR tests, clearance by a healthcare professional, or resolution of symptoms. Mobile phlebotomists in the prospective study collected whole blood, serum and a nasopharyngeal or oropharyngeal swab from every participant. Additional blood draws and questionnaires over a roughly two-month period could optionally be provided by prospective study participants. Before DNA extraction, prospective study blood samples were shipped either frozen or at room temperature.

As to this clone: It has no known antigen specificity. No base qualities exist here, and no much larger clone lies one base off it.

The immunoSEQ Assay, a bias-controlled multiplex PCR, was used to amplify TCRbeta CDR3 regions from genomic DNA. In the source study's methods: The number of nucleated cells in each sample was estimated from the amplification of reference gene primers within the assay. To quantify the absolute abundance of each unique TCRbeta CDR3 rearrangement, sequence reads were collapsed and filtered. For each sample, productive Simpson clonality was calculated by taking the square root of Simpson's diversity index across productive rearrangements. TCRdb holds this immuneACCESS table with in-frame rearrangements only. Some clones are missing; in checked studies, unresolved V genes explain under half, and the rest has no known cause. That table furnishes V, J and clone size, whereas the DNA furnished D and trimming. For this sample the table gives under 200,000 clones, of which 70% to 90% were detected only once. The ten most abundant clones make up approximately 8.2% of the sample.

Sample: PBMCs or T cells enriched from blood (not recorded which). The TCR sequence derives from a woman under 30 who had recovered from COVID-19. The V and J genes are TRBV5-1 and TRBJ1-1, and the D gene may be TRBD1, 6 bases matching. The CDR3 sequence is CASSLDRADTEAFF. The DNA is TGCGCCAGCAGCTTGGACAGGGCGGACACTGAAGCTTTCTTT.